This T cell receptor beta chain comes out of a study of T cell repertoires in cytomegalovirus infection. TCRdb re-called the reads through MiXCR, storing one row per CDR3 protein. The table shows under 350,000 distinct CDR3 sequences, with 9% to 9.5% occurring only once. In its sample, this clonotype was seen a few times. Its antigen is currently unknown. Whole-study results and caveats: Clonotypes of TCR beta that were HLA-C-restricted and CMV-specific dominated the ex vivo response.

Between the trimmed V and J ends, which lost 10 bases and 2 bases, there was a span of 15 bases. The CDR3 spans 13 residues. Germline V CDR1 and CDR2: SGHTA, FQGTGA. Sequenced: PBMCs. The chain carries TRBV7-3 and TRBJ2-7, with D tentatively TRBD1 or TRBD2 (6 bases each). The sequence came from a human donor in good health (CMV status not recorded). Some clones in this sample may be carry-over from other donors' samples. The CDR3 protein is CATQMGGAYEQYF. The CDR3 DNA reads TGTGCCACACAAATGGGGGGCGCCTACGAGCAGTACTTC.